Listed here are 30 T cell receptor beta chains from one sample, sequenced in a study of T cell changes during pregnancy in multiple sclerosis. Method: immunoSEQ multiplex PCR; TCRdb's copy keeps in-frame clones and lacks some. Among roughly 73,000 clones listed, roughly 92% were seen once. Sequencing was performed on peripheral blood, taken in the second trimester of pregnancy. Receptors were obtained from a female donor in good health, enrolled as a control in a pregnancy study.

The chain joins TRBV4-1 to TRBJ2-5; D might be TRBD2 (6 bases). Trimming left V 4 bases short and J 3 bases short, with 15 bases between. Germline lookup yields CDR1 MGHRA and CDR2 YSYEKL. The CDR3 is 15 residues long. The CDR3 bases are TGCGCCAGCAGCCGCCCCGGGACTTCGGAAGAGACCCAGTACTTC. This translates into CASSRPGTSEETQYF.

The rearrangement links TRBV7-6 to TRBJ2-2; D is perhaps TRBD2 (5 bases). V gave up 3 bases and J gave up 7 bases, with 6 bases separating them. The CDR3 is 12 residues long. CDR1 is SGHVS and CDR2 is FNYEAQ in the germline V gene. The CDR3 loop is CASSFGLGELFF. The CDR3 nucleotides read TGTGCCAGCAGCTTCGGACTCGGGGAGCTGTTTTTT.

The V and J genes are TRBV7-2 and TRBJ1-1, with 7 bases that match TRBD1. CDR3 length: 14 amino acids. V lost 0 bases, J lost 4 bases, and 2 bases stayed unmatched. Germline CDR1 SGHTA, CDR2 FQGNSA. In DNA, the CDR3 is TGTGCCAGCAGCTTAGCAGGGGGCGGCACTGAAGCTTTCTTT. Translated: CASSLAGGGTEAFF.

The chain carries TRBV5-1 and TRBJ2-7; 9 bases match TRBD1. The CDR3 consists of 16 residues. Per germline, CDR1 SGHRS and CDR2 YFSETQ. The trim removed 0 bases at V and 5 bases at J, leaving 9 bases unmatched. This CDR3 is CASSLARQRTGDEQYF. Here the CDR3 DNA reads TGCGCCAGCAGCTTGGCAAGGCAGCGGACAGGGGACGAGCAGTACTTC.

This chain uses TRBV6-6 with TRBJ1-4; 8 bases map to TRBD1. The germline V gene has CDR1 MNHNY and CDR2 SVGAGI (reference sequence). The CDR3 is 15 amino acids. V trimming: 2 bases; J trimming: 5 bases; junction bases outside the gene matches: 4. DNA for the CDR3: TGTGCCAGCAGTTACGGACAGGGTGGAAATGAAAAACTGTTTTTT. This gives the protein CASSYGQGGNEKLFF.

With respect to this clone: At the DNA level, this CDR3 is encoded by other sequences in the same sample as well. The chain employs TRBV18 and TRBJ2-7, with D hard to call. The CDR3 consists of 12 residues. Germline CDR1 and CDR2: KGHSH and LQKENI. Trimming stripped 2 bases from V and 3 bases from J, with 5 bases between. CDR3 loop: CASSPSRYEQYF. Written as DNA, the CDR3 is TGTGCCAGCTCACCAAGCCGCTACGAGCAGTACTTC.

The rearrangement uses TRBV12-5 and TRBJ1-3; 8 nucleotides match TRBD1. The CDR3 covers 15 residues. Germline values: CDR1 LGHNT, CDR2 FRNRAP. J lost 0 bases, V lost 7 bases, and 5 bases had no gene match. CDR3 DNA: TGTGCTAGTGCAGACAGGGGAAGCTCTGGAAACACCATATATTTT. Its translation is CASADRGSSGNTIYF. The full variable domain, in which reference TRBV12-5 and TRBJ1-3 provide the parts outside the CDR3, is DARVTQTPRHKVTEMGQEVTMRCQPILGHNTVFWYRQTMMQGLELLAYFRNRAPLDDSGMPKDRFSAEMPDATLATLKIQPSEPRDSAVYFCASADRGSSGNTIYFGEGSWLTVV.

The CDR3 loop reads CSGGGQGGYEQYF. The CDR3 region has the DNA TGCAGCGGGGGGGGACAGGGTGGCTACGAGCAGTACTTC. This chain links TRBV29-1 with TRBJ2-7, with 9 nucleotides matching TRBD1. CDR1 SQVTM and CDR2 ANQGSEA come from the germline V gene. V lost 7 bases and J lost 3; bases outside the gene matches: 7. CDR3 length equals 13 residues.

The V call is TRBV30, the J call TRBJ2-7; D is ambiguous. CDR3 length equals 12 residues. Germline CDR1 and CDR2: GTSNPN and SVGIG (reference sequence). Deletions cut 0 bases from V and 3 bases from J, with 6 bases between. The CDR3 region is CAWSVQIYEQYF. CDR3 nucleotide sequence: TGTGCCTGGAGTGTACAGATCTACGAGCAGTACTTC. The full variable domain, in which reference TRBV30 and TRBJ2-7 provide the parts outside the CDR3, is SQTIHQWPATLVQPVGSPLSLECTVEGTSNPNLYWYRQAAGRGLQLLFYSVGIGQISSEVPQNLSASRPQDRQFILSSKKLLLSDSGFYLCAWSVQIYEQYFGPGTRLTVT.

The chain combines TRBV2 with TRBJ1-6; D uncertain. Trimming removed 5 bases from V and 9 bases from J, with 14 bases in between. Looked up from germline, CDR1 is SNHLY and CDR2 is FYNNEI. This CDR3 is built from 14 residues. CDR3 in DNA: TGTGCCAGCAGTCGGGGTGTAAATGGTTCACCCCTCCACTTT. Translated: CASSRGVNGSPLHF.

The CDR3 here is CASGRRLQETQYF. The DNA for the CDR3 is TGTGCCAGCGGTAGAAGACTCCAAGAGACCCAGTACTTC. The chain has TRBV6-1 and TRBJ2-5; D uncertain. CDR3 length: 13 amino acids. Germline lookup yields CDR1 MNHNS and CDR2 SASEGT. The germline V and J ends were trimmed by 8 bases and 1 base, with 11 bases remaining between them.

The chain links TRBV9 to TRBJ2-5; 11 nucleotides agree with TRBD1. Germline CDR1 reads SGDLS; CDR2 reads YYNGEE. CDR3 length: 16 residues. V shed 5 bases and J 4 bases; nucleotides not matched to a gene: 10. CDR3 nucleotides: TGTGCCAGCAGTGATCCGGGACAGGGGGGACGAGAGACCCAGTACTTC. Its protein is CASSDPGQGGRETQYF.

V and J are TRBV27 and TRBJ2-7, with 8 bases that match TRBD2. Germline V gives CDR1 MNHEY, CDR2 SMNVEV (reference sequence). CDR3 length equals 14 residues. V shed 3 bases and J 8 bases; nucleotides not matched to a gene: 9. Here the CDR3 DNA reads TGTGCCAGCAGTTTTCGAAGCGGGGGAGACCAGCAGTACTTC. Its translation is CASSFRSGGDQQYF.

The rearrangement links TRBV6-6 to TRBJ2-7; 8 nucleotides match TRBD1. In germline, CDR1 is MNHNY, CDR2 SVGAGI (reference sequence). The CDR3 is made up of 12 amino acids. With V trimmed by 10 bases and J by 3 bases, 5 bases remained unmatched. CDR3 loop: CATRQGLYEQYF. The CDR3 DNA follows: TGTGCCACCCGACAGGGGCTCTACGAGCAGTACTTC.

CDR3 in DNA: TGTGCCAGCAGTAGCCCCAGCACTCTAGACGGGACAACGAACACCGGGGAGCTGTTTTTT. This encodes CASSSPSTLDGTTNTGELFF. V usage is TRBV9 and J usage is TRBJ2-2, with D maybe TRBD1 (6 bases). The CDR3 contains 20 residues. V was clipped by 5 bases and J by 0 bases, with 26 bases between them. CDR1 is SGDLS and CDR2 is YYNGEE in the germline V gene.

The rearrangement joins TRBV6-5 to TRBJ1-4, with D possibly being TRBD1 (5 bases). The CDR3 runs 15 residues. V was trimmed by 2 bases and J by 8 bases, leaving 15 bases between them. In germline, CDR1 is MNHEY, CDR2 SVGAGI. In DNA form, the CDR3 reads TGTGCCAGCAGTTACGGGGGAGGAAATAGGGAAAAACTGTTTTTT. Translated, it gives CASSYGGGNREKLFF.

The count of this clone is one. The J gene is TRBJ2-5, the V gene TRBV5-1; perhaps TRBD1 as D (6 bases). Trimming took 3 bases from V and 2 from J, leaving 17 bases between them. CDR1 and CDR2 from the germline V gene are SGHRS and YFSETQ. The CDR3 runs 16 residues. The CDR3 reads CASSWGRGELQETQYF. The CDR3 nucleotides read TGCGCCAGCAGCTGGGGGCGAGGGGAGCTTCAAGAGACCCAGTACTTC.

The chain joins TRBV2 to TRBJ1-1; a weak D match, TRBD1 (5 bases). This CDR3 is 13 amino acids long. The V gene lost 3 bases and the J gene lost 0 bases, with 5 bases spanning the gap. CDR1 is SNHLY and CDR2 is FYNNEI in the germline V gene. The DNA of the CDR3 is TGTGCCAGCAGTGACAGGGTGAACACTGAAGCTTTCTTT. As protein: CASSDRVNTEAFF.

CDR3 protein: CASSTRDSHTDTQYF. The CDR3 bases are TGTGCCAGCAGCACCCGGGACAGCCACACAGATACGCAGTATTTT. The chain joins TRBV7-9 to TRBJ2-3; 7 bases are shared with TRBD1. V was clipped by 5 bases and J by 2 bases; unmatched bases: 7. From germline, CDR1 is SEHNR and CDR2 FQNEAQ (reference sequence). The CDR3 consists of 15 residues.

This clone was seen a few times. The chain carries TRBV19 and TRBJ2-5, with 10 bases lining up with TRBD1. The V gene end was trimmed by 3 bases and the J gene end by 5 bases; junction bases not matched to a gene: 6. Per the germline V gene, CDR1 is LNHDA and CDR2 is SQIVND (reference sequence). The CDR3 loop spans 15 amino acids. The CDR3 region has the DNA TGTGCCAGTAGTATGGGACAGGGGTTCGAGGAGACCCAGTACTTC. Encoded protein: CASSMGQGFEETQYF.

The J gene is TRBJ2-1, the V gene TRBV11-2, with D tentatively TRBD2 (6 bases). The V end lost 9 bases, the J end lost 8 bases, and 11 bases lay between the germline ends. The CDR3 spans 11 residues. Germline loops: CDR1 SGHAT, CDR2 FQNNGV. The CDR3 nucleotides are TGTGCCAGTAAGGGAGGAGATGAGCAGTTCTTC. This codes for CASKGGDEQFF.

The chain uses TRBV6-5 and TRBJ2-2; the D gene is possibly TRBD1 (6 bases). CDR1 and CDR2 from the germline V gene are MNHEY and SVGAGI. The CDR3 has 16 residues. The ends were cut back, 0 bases at V and 3 bases at J, with 11 bases in the middle. CDR3 in DNA: TGTGCCAGCAGTTACTCGGACAGAGGATACACCGGGGAGCTGTTTTTT. This gives the protein CASSYSDRGYTGELFF.

The V call is TRBV19, the J call TRBJ2-7, with D possibly matching TRBD1 (5 bases). Trimming cost V 1 base and J 3 bases, with 7 bases left between them. This CDR3 is built from 13 residues. Germline CDR1 is LNHDA and CDR2 is SQIVND (reference sequence). The CDR3 nucleotides read TGTGCCAGTAGTATAGGTAGGGGCTACGAGCAGTACTTC. It yields the protein CASSIGRGYEQYF. The full variable domain, its missing parts supplied by reference TRBV19 and TRBJ2-7, is DGGITQSPKYLFRKEGQNVTLSCEQNLNHDAMYWYRQDPGQGLRLIYYSQIVNDFQKGDIAEGYSVSREKKESFPLTVTSAQKNPTAFYLCASSIGRGYEQYFGPGTRLTVT.

The rearrangement joins TRBV5-4 to TRBJ2-2; TRBD1 matches 8 bases. Trimming at V came to 3 bases and at J to 0 bases, leaving 1 base not matched to a gene. Germline V gene sequence: CDR1 SGHNT, CDR2 YYREEE (reference sequence). The CDR3 has 15 amino acids. In nucleotides, the CDR3 is TGTGCCAGCAGCTCAGGGGGCGCGAACACCGGGGAGCTGTTTTTT. Translation: CASSSGGANTGELFF.

The chain joins TRBV7-9 to TRBJ1-2; TRBD1 agrees at 8 bases. In germline, CDR1 is SEHNR, CDR2 FQNEAQ (reference sequence). V lost 3 bases to trimming and J lost 5 bases; unmatched junction nucleotides: 2. CDR3 length: 13 amino acids. The CDR3 here is CASSFGTGYGYTF. DNA for the CDR3: TGTGCCAGCAGCTTCGGGACAGGATATGGCTACACCTTC.

For this clone: This specimen includes other DNA sequences encoding the same CDR3. The chain joins TRBV7-2 to TRBJ1-5; tentative D call: TRBD1 (5 bases). The V end lost 3 bases, the J end lost 3 bases, and 9 bases lay between the germline ends. The CDR3 has 14 amino acids. The germline V gene encodes CDR1 SGHTA and CDR2 FQGNSA. CDR3 coding DNA: TGTGCCAGCAGCTTGGGGCTCAACAATCAGCCCCAGCATTTT. This codes for CASSLGLNNQPQHF. The variable domain in full, with the rest retrieved from reference TRBV7-2 and TRBJ1-5, is GAGVSQSPSNKVTEKGKDVELRCDPISGHTALYWYRQSLGQGLEFLIYFQGNSAPDKSGLPSDRFSAERTGGSVSTLTIQRTQQEDSAVYLCASSLGLNNQPQHFGDGTRLSIL.

V usage is TRBV7-9 and J usage is TRBJ2-5; 8 bases line up with TRBD2. The junction had 6 bases not matched to a gene; V was cut back by 6 bases and J by 9 bases. The CDR3 sequence is 12 residues long. Germline-derived CDR1 and CDR2 are SEHNR and FQNEAQ (reference sequence). CDR3 coding DNA: TGTGCCAGCAGTCTGCCCGGGGGGGCCCAGTACTTC. Its protein product is CASSLPGGAQYF.

CDR3 coding DNA: TGTGCCAGCAGTTACCGCGGAGGGTATGGCTACACCTTC. Translated, it gives CASSYRGGYGYTF. The V and J genes are TRBV6-5 and TRBJ1-2, with D unresolved. This CDR3 is 13 amino acids long. CDR1 MNHEY and CDR2 SVGAGI come from the germline V gene. V lost 2 bases and J lost 5, with 9 bases in between.

This clone was detected only a few times. The V call is TRBV14, the J call TRBJ1-2, with unresolved D. The V end was cut by 2 bases, the J end by 4 bases, with 8 bases between. Germline CDR1 is SGHDN and CDR2 is FVKESK. The CDR3 runs to 13 residues. The CDR3 region has the DNA TGTGCCAGCAGCCAATTGGCGGTCTATGGCTACACCTTC. This encodes CASSQLAVYGYTF.

The chain is built from TRBV29-1 and TRBJ1-5; 7 nucleotides align to TRBD1. Per the germline V gene, CDR1 is SQVTM and CDR2 is ANQGSEA. The trim removed 4 bases at V and 3 bases at J, leaving 6 bases unmatched. The CDR3 length is 14 residues. The DNA for the CDR3 is TGCAGCGTTGCCGAGGACAGGACCAATCAGCCCCAGCATTTT. This codes for CSVAEDRTNQPQHF.